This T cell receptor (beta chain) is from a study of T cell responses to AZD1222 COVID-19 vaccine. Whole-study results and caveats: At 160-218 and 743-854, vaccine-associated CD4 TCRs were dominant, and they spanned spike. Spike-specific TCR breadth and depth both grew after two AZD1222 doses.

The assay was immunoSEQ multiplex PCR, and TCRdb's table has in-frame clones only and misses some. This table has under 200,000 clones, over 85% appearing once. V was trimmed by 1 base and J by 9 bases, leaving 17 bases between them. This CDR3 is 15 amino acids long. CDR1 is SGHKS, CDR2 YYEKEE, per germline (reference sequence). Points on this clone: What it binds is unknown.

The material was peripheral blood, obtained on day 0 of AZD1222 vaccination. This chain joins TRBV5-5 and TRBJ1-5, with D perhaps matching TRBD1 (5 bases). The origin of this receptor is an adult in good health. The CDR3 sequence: CASSLNTGVYRPQHF. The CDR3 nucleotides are TGTGCCAGCAGCTTGAACACGGGGGTGTATCGGCCCCAGCATTTT. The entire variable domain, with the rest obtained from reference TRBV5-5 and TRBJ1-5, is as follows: DAGVTQSPTHLIKTRGQQVTLRCSPISGHKSVSWYQQVLGQGPQFIFQYYEKEERGRGNFPDRFSARQFPNYSSELNVNALLLGDSALYLCASSLNTGVYRPQHFGDGTRLSIL.